The text below deals with one TCR beta chain. One entry per CDR3 protein, without DNA, is what TCRdb gives after re-calling the 5' RACE reads. The sample totals about 260,000 distinct CDR3 sequences; its top ten clones hold roughly 4.2%. This sample was included in a study of T cells expressing NK-cell markers. Germline lookup yields CDR1 SGHRS and CDR2 YFSETQ. This CDR3 is built from 16 residues. The specimen was blood T cells: a sorted CD56 or NKG2C T cell subset, CD4+ or CD8+ T cells, or bulk PBMC T cells (not recorded which). This chain uses TRBV5-1 with TRBJ2-3; as DNA is missing, the TRBD1 call by TCRdb cannot be tested. The sequence derives from a woman aged 18 to 75 in good health. The CDR3 loop reads CASSPPTGRSPDTQYF.